Listed below are T cell receptor beta chains from one sample, sequenced in a study of cytomegalovirus exposure and HLA in healthy donors. TCRdb's copy holds only in-frame clones and misses some; the assay was immunoSEQ multiplex PCR. The repertoire holds some 210,000 clones, with about 80% as singletons. Input material: PBMCs. The source of these receptors is a woman aged 45-65 years in good health and CMV-seropositive. CDR3s include the opening cysteine and the closing phenylalanine or tryptophan. Fields, in order: clone size, J gene, D gene, V gene, CDR3 length, CDR3 DNA, CDR3 protein. The D gene is left open where the match is weak. Size is omitted from some rows. Given values are once, few, many or a class for expanded clones.

>-|TRBJ1-1|-|TRBV30|13
TGTGCCTGGAGTACAGGGACGAACACTGAAGCTTTCTTT
CAWSTGTNTEAFF
>-|TRBJ1-5|-|TRBV19|16
TGTGCCAGTAGTGCCAGGGCAGGTGGAAGCAATCAGCCCCAGCATTTT
CASSARAGGSNQPQHF
>once|TRBJ2-5|-|TRBV5-1|15
TGCGCCAGCAGCTTGGTTGCAGGAACCCAAGAGACCCAGTACTTC
CASSLVAGTQETQYF
>-|TRBJ2-7|-|TRBV9|16
TGTGCCAGCAGCGCAGGGCGGAAGGGGCAAGGGTACGAGCAGTACTTC
CASSAGRKGQGYEQYF
>-|TRBJ1-1|TRBD1|TRBV30|15
TGTGCCTGGAGTGCTACAAGGGACAGGGAGACTGAAGCTTTCTTT
CAWSATRDRETEAFF
>-|TRBJ2-2|-|TRBV25-1|18
TGTGCCAGCAGTGCCTTCGGGCAGGGTGGGATCTTTGCCGGGGAGCTGTTTTTT
CASSAFGQGGIFAGELFF
>-|TRBJ1-6|-|TRBV10-3|15
TGTGCCATCACCCGCGGGGGTAGGGATAATTCACCCCTCCACTTT
CAITRGGRDNSPLHF
>-|TRBJ2-3|-|TRBV2|12
TGTGCCAGCCAGGGTGACACCAATACGCAGTATTTT
CASQGDTNTQYF
>-|TRBJ2-1|TRBD1|TRBV11-2|11
TGTGCCAGCAGCCGGACAGGGGTGCAGTTCTTC
CASSRTGVQFF
>-|TRBJ2-2|-|TRBV27|16
TGTGCCAGCAGTTTATCGAGGAGGGGGGGCCCCGGGGAGCTGTTTTTT
CASSLSRRGGPGELFF
>-|TRBJ2-7|-|TRBV7-3|13
TGTGCCAGCAGCTTAAGTGAGGGCAGGGAGCAGTACTTC
CASSLSEGREQYF
>-|TRBJ2-1|-|TRBV6-5|13
TGTGCCAGCAGTTATTTCTCGATACAGGGTTCGGTCTTC
CASSYFSIQGSVF
>once|TRBJ2-5|-|TRBV7-2|17
TGTGCCAGCAGCCCCTTTCTCCCGGGATATCAAGGGGAGACCCAGTACTTC
CASSPFLPGYQGETQYF
>-|TRBJ2-5|TRBD2|TRBV7-2|15
TGTGCCAGCAGCTTAGGCGGGGGGGCCCTAAAGACCCAGTACTTC
CASSLGGGALKTQYF
>-|TRBJ2-1|-|TRBV7-9|16
TGTGCCAGCAGCGTACGAGGGACTGTCTCCTACAATGAGCAGTTCTTC
CASSVRGTVSYNEQFF
>-|TRBJ2-5|-|TRBV2|11
TGTGCCAGCACAGGGGCAGAGACCCAGTACTTC
CASTGAETQYF
>-|TRBJ2-7|TRBD1|TRBV4-2|15
TGTGCCAGCAGCCTCGGACAGGGGGAGGGCTACGAGCAGTACTTC
CASSLGQGEGYEQYF
>-|TRBJ2-2|TRBD2|TRBV30|13
TGTGCCTGGGGGCGGGGGTTGGCCGGGGAGCTGTTTTTT
CAWGRGLAGELFF
>-|TRBJ1-2|TRBD1|TRBV28|16
TGTGCCAGCAGTTACCGGCGGGACAGGACGGGCTATGGCTACACCTTC
CASSYRRDRTGYGYTF
>-|TRBJ2-5|-|TRBV5-4|13
TGTGCCAGCAGTGACGACACCGGAGAGACCCAGTACTTC
CASSDDTGETQYF
>-|TRBJ1-1|TRBD1|TRBV7-3|13
TGTGCCAGCAGCACCAGGGGGGACACTGAAGCTTTCTTT
CASSTRGDTEAFF
>once|TRBJ2-3|TRBD2|TRBV7-3|14
TGTGCCAGCAGCTTGGAGGGACTAGCACATACGCAGTATTTT
CASSLEGLAHTQYF
>-|TRBJ2-7|TRBD2|TRBV2|16
TGTGCCAGCAGTGATCTCGGACGGGGACTAACCTACGAGCAGTACTTC
CASSDLGRGLTYEQYF
>once|TRBJ2-3|TRBD1|TRBV7-2|15
TGTGCCAGCAGCCTTCAACAGGGGAAAGGGGATACGCAGTATTTT
CASSLQQGKGDTQYF
>-|TRBJ1-2|-|TRBV6-5|13
TGTGCCAGCAGTTTGGAGAGACTTGAAGGCTACACCTTC
CASSLERLEGYTF
>-|TRBJ1-5|-|TRBV7-2|15
TGTGCCAGCAGCTTAGGTACCCTAAGGGGTCAGCCCCAGCATTTT
CASSLGTLRGQPQHF
>-|TRBJ2-3|TRBD2|TRBV7-9|18
TGTGCCAGCAGCCCCCCGGGACTAGCGGGGCTAAGCACAGATACGCAGTATTTT
CASSPPGLAGLSTDTQYF
>few|TRBJ2-7|TRBD2|TRBV19|15
TGTGCCAGTAGTATCCAACTAGCGGGGGGTGGCGAGCAGTACTTC
CASSIQLAGGGEQYF
>-|TRBJ1-1|TRBD1|TRBV19|15
TGTGCCAGTACGGACAGGGTATTTGGGAACACTGAAGCTTTCTTT
CASTDRVFGNTEAFF
>-|TRBJ2-7|-|TRBV10-3|16
TGTGCCATCAGTGCGTTCCGGGCAGGGGATTCCTACGAGCAGTACTTC
CAISAFRAGDSYEQYF
>-|TRBJ2-4|-|TRBV10-3|14
TGTGCCATCAGTGTTAGCGAAGCCAAAAACATTCAGTACTTC
CAISVSEAKNIQYF
>-|TRBJ1-2|TRBD1|TRBV11-2|16
TGTGCCAGCAGCCATCATACCGGGACAGGGATCTATGGCTACACCTTC
CASSHHTGTGIYGYTF
>-|TRBJ1-6|-|TRBV6-1|15
TGTGCCAGCAGTGAAGCGACAAATTATAATTCACCCCTCCACTTT
CASSEATNYNSPLHF
>-|TRBJ1-2|TRBD1|TRBV29-1|13
TGCAGCGCCCTGGACAGGGCCGACTATGGCTACACCTTC
CSALDRADYGYTF
>-|TRBJ2-7|TRBD1|TRBV18|14
TGTGCCAGCTCACAAGGGACAGTCCGGGAAGAGCAGTACTTC
CASSQGTVREEQYF
>-|TRBJ1-2|-|TRBV18|15
TGTGCCAGCTCACCAACAGGGCCCTCGAACTATGGCTACACCTTC
CASSPTGPSNYGYTF
>once|TRBJ1-4|-|TRBV6-1|14
TGTGCCAGCACCGGACTGTGGAATGTGGAAAAACTGTTTTTT
CASTGLWNVEKLFF
>-|TRBJ2-5|TRBD2|TRBV6-6|15
TGTGCCAGCAGGCTTCAGTGGACTAGCGGGGAGACCCAGTACTTC
CASRLQWTSGETQYF
>-|TRBJ2-1|-|TRBV15|17
TGTGCCACCAGCAGAGCCCTGGGGGCAGACCTACCGAATGAGCAGTTCTTC
CATSRALGADLPNEQFF
>-|TRBJ1-6|-|TRBV6-6|16
TGTGCCAGCAGTTACGTACCGGGGTTCGAGAATTCACCCCTCCACTTT
CASSYVPGFENSPLHF
>-|TRBJ2-3|-|TRBV7-9|12
TGTGCCAGCAGCCCCGGCGGGGATACGCAGTATTTT
CASSPGGDTQYF
>once|TRBJ1-1|-|TRBV2|14
TGTGCCAGCAGTGACTCGGGGGGCGGCACTGAAGCTTTCTTT
CASSDSGGGTEAFF
>once|TRBJ1-3|TRBD1|TRBV30|17
TGTGCCTGGAGTGTCAGGACAGGGGGCGAAGCCGGAAACACCATATATTTT
CAWSVRTGGEAGNTIYF
>once|TRBJ2-3|-|TRBV7-3|14
TGTGCCAGCAGCTTAACAGGGGGAACAGATACGCAGTATTTT
CASSLTGGTDTQYF
>few|TRBJ2-3|-|TRBV5-1|13
TGCGCCAGCAGCTTGCTCTTGTCAGATACGCAGTATTTT
CASSLLLSDTQYF
>-|TRBJ1-1|TRBD1|TRBV7-2|15
TGTGCCAGCAGCTTAGTAGTCGAGAACAGGGGGCCAGCTTTCTTT
CASSLVVENRGPAFF
>-|TRBJ2-2|-|TRBV6-5|16
TGTGCCAGCAGTTACTCCAGGGCGGGGAGCGGCGGGGAGCTGTTTTTT
CASSYSRAGSGGELFF
>-|TRBJ1-5|-|TRBV6-1|14
TGTGCCAGCGCAAGCAGGGGTAGCAATCAGCCCCAGCATTTT
CASASRGSNQPQHF
>-|TRBJ2-3|-|TRBV30|12
TGTGCCTGGAGTAAACGGACAGATACGCAGTATTTT
CAWSKRTDTQYF
>-|TRBJ1-2|TRBD1|TRBV6-5|15
TGTGCCAGCAGTTACTCACAGGGGGAGTACGGTGGCTACACCTTC
CASSYSQGEYGGYTF
>once|TRBJ2-1|TRBD2|TRBV7-9|18
TGTGCCAGCAGCTTCACCTTTCGAGCGGGGGTATCCTACAATGAGCAGTTCTTC
CASSFTFRAGVSYNEQFF
>-|TRBJ1-5|-|TRBV19|17
TGTGCCAGTAGTATCTCCCCGTCCAGGGTGGAGCGTCAGCCCCAGCATTTT
CASSISPSRVERQPQHF